Sequencing of this T cell receptor beta chain was carried out in a study of cytomegalovirus exposure and HLA in healthy donors. At the level of the study: Early released data had about 85 million unique TCRs, all coming from HLA-typed donors.

The CDR3 spans 17 residues. J was trimmed by 1 base and V by 0 bases; bases with no gene match: 7. CDR1 and CDR2 from the germline V gene are LGHNA and YSLEER. A multiplex PCR was run with 60 Vbeta primers and 13 Jbeta primers. TCRdb keeps only in-frame clones here, not all; method: immunoSEQ multiplex PCR. The sample shows approximately 260,000 clones, roughly four fifths of them seen only once. The chain is built from TRBV4-3 and TRBJ2-3; 7 bases match TRBD2. This clonotype originated in a middle-aged woman in good health and CMV-seropositive. What was sequenced was PBMCs. The DNA of the CDR3 is TGCGCCAGCAGCCAAGAGGGCGGGGGTAGTGGCACAGATACGCAGTATTTT. It codes for CASSQEGGGSGTDTQYF.